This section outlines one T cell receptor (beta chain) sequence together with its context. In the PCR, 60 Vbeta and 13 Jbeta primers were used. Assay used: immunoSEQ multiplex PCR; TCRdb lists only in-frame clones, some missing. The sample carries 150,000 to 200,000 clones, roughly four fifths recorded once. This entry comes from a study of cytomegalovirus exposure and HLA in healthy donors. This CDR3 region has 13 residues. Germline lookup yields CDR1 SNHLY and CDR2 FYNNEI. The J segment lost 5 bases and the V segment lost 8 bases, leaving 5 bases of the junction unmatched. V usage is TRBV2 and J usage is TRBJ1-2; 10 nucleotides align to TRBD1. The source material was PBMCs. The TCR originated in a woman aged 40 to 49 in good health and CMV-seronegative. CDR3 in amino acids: CASLRDRGYGYTF. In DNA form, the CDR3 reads TGTGCCAGCCTGCGGGACAGGGGTTATGGCTACACCTTC.